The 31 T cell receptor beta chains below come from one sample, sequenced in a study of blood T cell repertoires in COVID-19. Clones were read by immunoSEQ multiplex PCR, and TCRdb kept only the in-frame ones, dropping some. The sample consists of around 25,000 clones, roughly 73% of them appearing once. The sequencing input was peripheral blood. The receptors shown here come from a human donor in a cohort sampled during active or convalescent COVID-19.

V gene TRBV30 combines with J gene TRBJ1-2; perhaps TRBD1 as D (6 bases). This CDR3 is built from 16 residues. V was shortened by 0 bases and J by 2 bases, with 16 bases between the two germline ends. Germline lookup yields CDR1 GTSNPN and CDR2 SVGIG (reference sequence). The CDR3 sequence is CAWSVGRTAKNYGYTF. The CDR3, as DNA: TGTGCCTGGAGTGTAGGAAGGACAGCAAAAAACTATGGCTACACCTTC.

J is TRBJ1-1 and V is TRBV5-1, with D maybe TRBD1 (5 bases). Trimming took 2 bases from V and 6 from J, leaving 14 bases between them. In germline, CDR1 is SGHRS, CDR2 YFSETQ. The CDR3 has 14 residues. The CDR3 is CASSFGAWGAEAFF. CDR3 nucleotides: TGCGCCAGCAGCTTTGGGGCCTGGGGCGCTGAAGCTTTCTTT.

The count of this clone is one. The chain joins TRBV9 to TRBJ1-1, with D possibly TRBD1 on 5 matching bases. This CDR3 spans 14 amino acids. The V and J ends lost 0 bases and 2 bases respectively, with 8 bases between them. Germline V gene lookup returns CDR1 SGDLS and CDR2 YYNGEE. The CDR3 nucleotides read TGTGCCAGCAGCGTAGAGGGGCCAAACACTGAAGCTTTCTTT. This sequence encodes CASSVEGPNTEAFF. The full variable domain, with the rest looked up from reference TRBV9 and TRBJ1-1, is DSGVTQTPKHLITATGQRVTLRCSPRSGDLSVYWYQQSLDQGLQFLIQYYNGEERAKGNILERFSAQQFPDLHSELNLSSLELGDSALYFCASSVEGPNTEAFFGQGTRLTVV.

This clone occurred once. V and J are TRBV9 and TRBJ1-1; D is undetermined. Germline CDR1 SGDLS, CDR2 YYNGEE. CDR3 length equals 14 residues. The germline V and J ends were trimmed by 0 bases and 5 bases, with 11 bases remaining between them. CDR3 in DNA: TGTGCCAGCAGCGTAGCAGTCGCGGGAACTGAAGCTTTCTTT. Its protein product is CASSVAVAGTEAFF.

As DNA, the CDR3 is TGTGCCAGCAGTTACGCGGCGGGCGGGAGGACTGAAGCTTTCTTT. Amino acids: CASSYAAGGRTEAFF. The rearrangement links TRBV6-5 to TRBJ1-1; D remains unclear. CDR1 and CDR2 (germline): MNHEY, SVGAGI. V lost 2 bases and J lost 5, with 15 bases in between. The length of the CDR3 is 15 residues.

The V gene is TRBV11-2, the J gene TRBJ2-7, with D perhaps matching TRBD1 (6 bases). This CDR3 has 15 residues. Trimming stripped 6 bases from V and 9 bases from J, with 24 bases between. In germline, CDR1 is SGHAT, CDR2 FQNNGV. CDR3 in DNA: TGTGCCAGCAGTTTCTCCGGGACACCGAGCCCACGGCAGTACGTC. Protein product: CASSFSGTPSPRQYV.

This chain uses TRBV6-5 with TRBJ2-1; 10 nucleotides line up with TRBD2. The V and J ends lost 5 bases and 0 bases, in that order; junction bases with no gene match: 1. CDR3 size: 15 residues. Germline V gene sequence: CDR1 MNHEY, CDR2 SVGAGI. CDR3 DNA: TGTGCCAGCAGTAGGACTAGCGGCTCCTACAATGAGCAGTTCTTC. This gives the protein CASSRTSGSYNEQFF.

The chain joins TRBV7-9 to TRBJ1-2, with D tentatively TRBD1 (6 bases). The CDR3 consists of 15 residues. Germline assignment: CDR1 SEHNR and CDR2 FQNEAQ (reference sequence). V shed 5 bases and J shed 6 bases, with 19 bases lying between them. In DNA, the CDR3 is TGTGCCAGCAGCGGTACGTTGGGACAAATCGATGGCTACACCTTC. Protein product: CASSGTLGQIDGYTF.

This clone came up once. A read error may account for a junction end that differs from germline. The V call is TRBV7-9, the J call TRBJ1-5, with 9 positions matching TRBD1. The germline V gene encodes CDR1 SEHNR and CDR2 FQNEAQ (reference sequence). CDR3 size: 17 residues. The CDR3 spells CASSLGQGLDSNQPQHF. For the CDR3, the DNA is TGTGCCAGCAGTTTAGGACAGGGGCTTGATAGCAATCAGCCCCAGCATTTT. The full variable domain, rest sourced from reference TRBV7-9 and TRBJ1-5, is DTGVSQNPRHKITKRGQNVTFRCDPISEHNRLYWYRQTLGQGPEFLTYFQNEAQLEKSRLLSDRFSAERPKGSFSTLEIQRTEQGDSAMYLCASSLGQGLDSNQPQHFGDGTRLSIL.

For the CDR3, the DNA is TGTGCCAGCAAGGCCGGGACAGGGAATCAGCCCCAGCATTTT. This sequence encodes CASKAGTGNQPQHF. The V call is TRBV25-1, the J call TRBJ1-5; 9 bases are shared with TRBD1. The CDR3 runs 14 residues. In germline, CDR1 is MGHDK, CDR2 SYGVNS. The V segment lost 7 bases and the J segment 4 bases; nucleotides outside the gene matches: 5.

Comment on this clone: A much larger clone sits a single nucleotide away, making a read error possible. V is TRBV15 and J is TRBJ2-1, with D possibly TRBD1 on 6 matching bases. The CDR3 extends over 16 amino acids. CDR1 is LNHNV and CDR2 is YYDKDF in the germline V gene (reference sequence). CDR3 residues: CATGRVGDRPRDEQFF. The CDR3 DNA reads TGTGCCACCGGCAGAGTGGGAGACAGGCCACGAGATGAGCAGTTCTTC. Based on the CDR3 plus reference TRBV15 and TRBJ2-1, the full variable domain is DAMVIQNPRYQVTQFGKPVTLSCSQTLNHNVMYWYQQKSSQAPKLLFHYYDKDFNNEADTPDNFQSRRPNTSFCFLDIRSPGLGDTAMYLCATGRVGDRPRDEQFFGPGTRLTVL.

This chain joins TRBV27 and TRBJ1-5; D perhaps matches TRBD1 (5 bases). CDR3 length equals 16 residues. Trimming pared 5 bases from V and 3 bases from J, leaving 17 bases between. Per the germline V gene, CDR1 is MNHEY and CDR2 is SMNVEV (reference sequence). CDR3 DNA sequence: TGTGCCAGCAGTCGGAACATCGGGACTTCCAATCAGCCCCAGCATTTT. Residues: CASSRNIGTSNQPQHF.

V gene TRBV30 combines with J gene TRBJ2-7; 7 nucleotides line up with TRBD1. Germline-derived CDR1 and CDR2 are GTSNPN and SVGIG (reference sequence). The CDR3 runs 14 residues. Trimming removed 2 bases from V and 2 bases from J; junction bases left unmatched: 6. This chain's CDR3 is CAWSPGTATYEQYF. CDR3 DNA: TGTGCCTGGAGTCCCGGGACAGCCACCTACGAGCAGTACTTC.

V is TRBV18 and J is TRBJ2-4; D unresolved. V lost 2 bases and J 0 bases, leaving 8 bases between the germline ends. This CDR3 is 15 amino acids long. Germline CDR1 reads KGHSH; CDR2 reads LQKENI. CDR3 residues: CASSPAVLAKNIQYF. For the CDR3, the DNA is TGTGCCAGCTCACCAGCGGTACTAGCCAAAAACATTCAGTACTTC.

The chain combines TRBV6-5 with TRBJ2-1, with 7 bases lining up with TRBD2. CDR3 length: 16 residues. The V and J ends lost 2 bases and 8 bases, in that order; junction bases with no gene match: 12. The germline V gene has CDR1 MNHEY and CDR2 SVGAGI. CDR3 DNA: TGTGCCAGCAGTTACACGACGGGCGGGAGTGGGGATGAGCAGTTCTTC. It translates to CASSYTTGGSGDEQFF.

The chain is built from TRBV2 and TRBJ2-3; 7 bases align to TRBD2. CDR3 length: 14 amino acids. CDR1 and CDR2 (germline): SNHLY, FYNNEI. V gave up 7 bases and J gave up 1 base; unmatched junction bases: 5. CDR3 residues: CASNRDYGTDTQYF. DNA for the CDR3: TGTGCCAGCAATAGGGACTACGGCACAGATACGCAGTATTTT.

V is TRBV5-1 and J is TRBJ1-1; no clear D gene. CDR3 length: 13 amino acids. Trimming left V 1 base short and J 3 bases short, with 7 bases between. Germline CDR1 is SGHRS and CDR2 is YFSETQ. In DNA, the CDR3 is TGCGCCAGCAGCTTGATGGAGTACACTGAAGCTTTCTTT. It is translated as CASSLMEYTEAFF.

Here the CDR3 reads CASSSKGQGETQYF. As DNA, the CDR3 is TGTGCCAGCAGTTCAAAGGGCCAGGGTGAGACCCAGTACTTC. The chain has TRBV6-5 and TRBJ2-5, with D possibly matching TRBD1 (5 bases). The CDR3 length is 14 residues. Between the trimmed V and J ends, which lost 4 bases and 5 bases, there was a span of 14 bases. From germline, CDR1 is MNHEY and CDR2 SVGAGI.

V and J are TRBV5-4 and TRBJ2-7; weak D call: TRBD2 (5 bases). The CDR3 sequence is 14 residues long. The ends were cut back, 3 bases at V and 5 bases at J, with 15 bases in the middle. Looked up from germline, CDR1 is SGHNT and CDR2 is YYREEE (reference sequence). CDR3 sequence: CASSSGLAPHEQYV. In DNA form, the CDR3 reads TGTGCCAGCAGCTCAGGACTGGCACCTCACGAGCAGTACGTC.

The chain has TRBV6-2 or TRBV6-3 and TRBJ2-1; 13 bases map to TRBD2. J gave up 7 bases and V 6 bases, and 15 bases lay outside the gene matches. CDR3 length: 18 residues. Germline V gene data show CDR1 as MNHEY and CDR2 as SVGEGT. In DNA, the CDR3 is TGTGCCAGCAGCCGGGCAACTAGCGGGAGGGCCGTTCGAAATGAGCAGTTCTTC. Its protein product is CASSRATSGRAVRNEQFF.

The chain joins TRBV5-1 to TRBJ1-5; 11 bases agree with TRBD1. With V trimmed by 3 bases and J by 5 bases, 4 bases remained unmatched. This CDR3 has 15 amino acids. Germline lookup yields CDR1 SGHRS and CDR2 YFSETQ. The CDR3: CASSWTGGKDQPQHF. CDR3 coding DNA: TGCGCCAGCAGCTGGACAGGGGGCAAGGATCAGCCCCAGCATTTT.

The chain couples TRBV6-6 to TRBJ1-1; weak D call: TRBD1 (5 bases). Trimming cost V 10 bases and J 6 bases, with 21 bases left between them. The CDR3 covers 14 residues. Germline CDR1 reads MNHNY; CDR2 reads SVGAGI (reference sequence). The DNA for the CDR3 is TGTGCCACCAACCCCGCCGGGGGAAGGCCTGAAGCTTTCTTT. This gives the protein CATNPAGGRPEAFF.

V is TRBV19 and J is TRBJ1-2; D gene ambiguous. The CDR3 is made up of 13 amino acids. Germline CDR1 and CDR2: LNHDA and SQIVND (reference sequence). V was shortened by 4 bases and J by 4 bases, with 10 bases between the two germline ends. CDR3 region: CASSTDFPYGYTF. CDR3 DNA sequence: TGTGCCAGTAGTACCGACTTCCCCTATGGCTACACCTTC.

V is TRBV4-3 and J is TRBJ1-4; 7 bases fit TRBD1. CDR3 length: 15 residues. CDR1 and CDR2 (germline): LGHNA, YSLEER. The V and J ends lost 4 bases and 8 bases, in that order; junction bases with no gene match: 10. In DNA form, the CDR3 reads TGCGCCAGCAGCCCGACCCCCGACAGGGCCGAAAAACTGTTTTTT. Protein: CASSPTPDRAEKLFF.

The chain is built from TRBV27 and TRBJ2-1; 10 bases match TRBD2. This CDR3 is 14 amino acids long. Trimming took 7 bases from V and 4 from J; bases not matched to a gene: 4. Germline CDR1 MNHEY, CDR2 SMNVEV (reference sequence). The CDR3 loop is CASTTAGGYNEQFF. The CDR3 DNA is TGTGCCAGCACTACAGCGGGAGGGTACAATGAGCAGTTCTTC.

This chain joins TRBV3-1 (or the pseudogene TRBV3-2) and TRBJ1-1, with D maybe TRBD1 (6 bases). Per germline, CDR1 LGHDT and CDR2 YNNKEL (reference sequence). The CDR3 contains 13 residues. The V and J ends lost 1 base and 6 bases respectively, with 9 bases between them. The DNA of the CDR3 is TGTGCCAGCAGCCAAGGGGGGCGGGCTGAAGCTTTCTTT. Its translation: CASSQGGRAEAFF.

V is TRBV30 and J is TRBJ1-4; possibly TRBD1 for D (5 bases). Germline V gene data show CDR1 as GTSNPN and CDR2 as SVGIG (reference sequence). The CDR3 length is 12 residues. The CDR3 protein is CGLGRIYEKLFF. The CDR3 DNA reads TGTGGCCTGGGGCGGATATACGAAAAACTGTTTTTT.

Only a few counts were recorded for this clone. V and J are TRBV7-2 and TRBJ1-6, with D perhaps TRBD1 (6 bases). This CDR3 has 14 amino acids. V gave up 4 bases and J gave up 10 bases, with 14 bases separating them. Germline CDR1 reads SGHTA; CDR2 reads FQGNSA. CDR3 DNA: TGTGCCAGCAGCTCCGAGGACAGACGGTCACCCCTCCACTTT. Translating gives CASSSEDRRSPLHF. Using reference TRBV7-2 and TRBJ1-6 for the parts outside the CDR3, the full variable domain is GAGVSQSPSNKVTEKGKDVELRCDPISGHTALYWYRQSLGQGLEFLIYFQGNSAPDKSGLPSDRFSAERTGGSVSTLTIQRTQQEDSAVYLCASSSEDRRSPLHFGNGTRLTVT.

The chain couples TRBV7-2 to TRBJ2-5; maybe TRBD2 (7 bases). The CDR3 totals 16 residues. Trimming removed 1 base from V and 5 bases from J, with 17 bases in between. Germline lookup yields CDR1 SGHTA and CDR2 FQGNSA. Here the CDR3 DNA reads TGTGCCAGCAGCTTAGTCCGGCCGGGGGGCGGGGAGACCCAGTACTTC. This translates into CASSLVRPGGGETQYF.

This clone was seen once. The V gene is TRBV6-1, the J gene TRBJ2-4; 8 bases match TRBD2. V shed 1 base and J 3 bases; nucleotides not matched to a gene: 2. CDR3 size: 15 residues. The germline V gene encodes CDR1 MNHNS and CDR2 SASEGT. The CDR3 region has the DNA TGTGCCAGCAGTGAAGTCGGGGGGGGCAAAAACATTCAGTACTTC. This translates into CASSEVGGGKNIQYF.

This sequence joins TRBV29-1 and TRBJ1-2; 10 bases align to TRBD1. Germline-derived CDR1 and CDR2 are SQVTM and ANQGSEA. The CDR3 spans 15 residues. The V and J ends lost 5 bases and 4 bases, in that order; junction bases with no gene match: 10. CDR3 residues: CSVRDRGIMTYGYTF. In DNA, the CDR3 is TGCAGCGTTCGGGACAGGGGAATCATGACCTATGGCTACACCTTC. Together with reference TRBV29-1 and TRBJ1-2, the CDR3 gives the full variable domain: SAVISQKPSRDICQRGTSLTIQCQVDSQVTMMFWYRQQPGQSLTLIATANQGSEATYESGFVIDKFPISRPNLTFSTLTVSNMSPEDSSIYLCSVRDRGIMTYGYTFGSGTRLTVV.